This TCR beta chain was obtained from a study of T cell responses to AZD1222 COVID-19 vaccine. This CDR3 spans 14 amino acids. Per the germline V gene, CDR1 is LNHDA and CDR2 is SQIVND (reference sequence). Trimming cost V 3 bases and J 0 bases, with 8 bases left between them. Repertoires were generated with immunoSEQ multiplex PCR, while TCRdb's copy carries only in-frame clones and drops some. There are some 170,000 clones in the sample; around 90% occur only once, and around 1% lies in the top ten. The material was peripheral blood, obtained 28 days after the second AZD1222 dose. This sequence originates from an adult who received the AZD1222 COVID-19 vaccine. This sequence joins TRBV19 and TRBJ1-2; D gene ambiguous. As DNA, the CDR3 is TGTGCCAGTAGTATGGACCGAGCTAACTATGGCTACACCTTC. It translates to CASSMDRANYGYTF.